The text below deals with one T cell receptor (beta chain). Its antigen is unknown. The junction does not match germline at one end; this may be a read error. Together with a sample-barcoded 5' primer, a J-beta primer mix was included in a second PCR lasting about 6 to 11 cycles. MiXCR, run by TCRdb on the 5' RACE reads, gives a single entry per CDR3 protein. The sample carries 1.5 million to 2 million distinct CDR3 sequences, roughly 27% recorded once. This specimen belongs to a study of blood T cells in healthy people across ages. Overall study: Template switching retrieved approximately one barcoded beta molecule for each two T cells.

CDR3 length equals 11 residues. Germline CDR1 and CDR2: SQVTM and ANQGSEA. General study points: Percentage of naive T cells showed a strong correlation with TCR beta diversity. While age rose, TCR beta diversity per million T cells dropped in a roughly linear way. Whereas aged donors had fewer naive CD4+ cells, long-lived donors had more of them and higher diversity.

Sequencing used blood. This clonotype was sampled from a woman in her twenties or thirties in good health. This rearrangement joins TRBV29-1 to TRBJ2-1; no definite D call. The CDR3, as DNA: TGCAGCGTGCACGGCGGTAATGTGCAGTTCTTC. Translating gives CSVHGGNVQFF.